These T cell receptor beta chains were read from a single sample in a study of blood T cell repertoires in COVID-19. Method: immunoSEQ multiplex PCR; TCRdb's copy keeps in-frame clones and lacks some. The sample has over 200,000 clones; roughly nine tenths are singletons. The sequenced material came from peripheral blood. All receptors derive from a man in his 60s who had recovered from COVID-19. Each CDR3 is given with its conserved first and last residue. The D gene is left open where the match is weak. Only some rows state a clone size, as once, few, many or a class for expanded clones.

d_call,v_call,clone_size,j_call,cdr3_aa,cdr3_nt
NA,TRBV5-4,NA,TRBJ1-5,CASSLGGPGEPQHF,TGTGCCAGCAGCTTGGGAGGGCCCGGAGAGCCCCAGCATTTT
NA,TRBV18,NA,TRBJ1-2,CASSPLGRAGAYGYTF,TGTGCCAGCTCACCACTTGGCAGGGCAGGGGCCTATGGCTACACCTTC
TRBD1,TRBV6-1,few,TRBJ1-2,CASSSTGEVYGYTF,TGTGCCAGCAGTTCGACAGGGGAGGTCTATGGCTACACCTTC
TRBD1,TRBV6-5,few,TRBJ1-5,CASRGTGANQPQHF,TGTGCCAGCAGGGGGACAGGGGCAAATCAGCCCCAGCATTTT
TRBD1,TRBV3-1/TRBV3-2,NA,TRBJ2-7,CASSRPDRAYEQYF,TGTGCCAGCAGCCGACCGGACAGGGCCTACGAGCAGTACTTC
NA,TRBV4-1,NA,TRBJ1-3,CASSGKPQAFSGNTIYF,TGCGCCAGCAGCGGCAAGCCACAGGCCTTCTCTGGAAACACCATATATTTT
NA,TRBV9,once,TRBJ1-1,CASSPSWRENTEAFF,TGTGCCAGCAGCCCCTCTTGGCGGGAGAACACTGAAGCTTTCTTT
NA,TRBV6-2/TRBV6-3,NA,TRBJ2-7,CASSYVDEQYF,TGTGCCAGCAGTTATGTCGACGAGCAGTACTTC
NA,TRBV19,NA,TRBJ2-2,CATGVGHADTGELFF,TGTGCCACGGGGGTGGGGCACGCTGACACCGGGGAGCTGTTTTTT
TRBD2,TRBV7-3,NA,TRBJ2-1,CASSPSGGANRNEQFF,TGTGCCAGCAGTCCTAGCGGGGGGGCCAATCGCAATGAGCAGTTCTTC
TRBD2,TRBV3-1/TRBV3-2,few,TRBJ2-3,CASSQDSGTDTQYF,TGTGCCAGCAGCCAAGATAGCGGGACAGATACGCAGTATTTT
TRBD1,TRBV14,NA,TRBJ2-1,CASRQGARREQFF,TGTGCCAGCAGACAGGGGGCCCGGCGGGAGCAGTTCTTC
NA,TRBV6-6,NA,TRBJ1-3,CALLSPGNTIYF,TGTGCCCTTCTAAGTCCTGGAAACACCATATATTTT
NA,TRBV27,few,TRBJ2-7,CASSLVGSVREQYF,TGTGCCAGCAGTTTGGTAGGGAGTGTTCGCGAGCAGTACTTC
NA,TRBV11-2,once,TRBJ1-6,CASSFPPYKDRFNSPLHF,TGTGCCAGCAGCTTCCCCCCATACAAAGACAGGTTCAATTCACCCCTCCACTTT
NA,TRBV11-2,NA,TRBJ2-7,CASSPGGGEYF,TGTGCCAGCAGCCCCGGCGGCGGAGAGTACTTC
NA,TRBV24-1,NA,TRBJ1-2,CATSDQQGNYGYTF,TGTGCCACCAGTGACCAACAGGGTAACTATGGCTACACCTTC
NA,TRBV27,NA,TRBJ2-2,CASTRRDTANTGELFF,TGTGCCAGCACCCGCCGGGACACTGCGAACACCGGGGAGCTGTTTTTT
NA,TRBV3-1/TRBV3-2,NA,TRBJ1-6,CASSQTTGNSPLHF,TGTGCCAGCAGCCAGACTACCGGTAACTCACCCCTCCACTTT
TRBD2,TRBV5-1,NA,TRBJ2-1,CASSLRTSGVNEQFF,TGCGCCAGCAGCTTGAGGACTAGCGGAGTCAATGAGCAGTTCTTC
NA,TRBV2,NA,TRBJ1-2,CASTREKRNYGYTF,TGTGCCAGCACCAGAGAGAAGAGGAACTATGGCTACACCTTC
TRBD1,TRBV30,NA,TRBJ2-7,CAWEGQGREQYF,TGTGCCTGGGAGGGACAGGGGAGAGAGCAGTACTTC
TRBD2,TRBV10-3,NA,TRBJ2-7,CAINREGGHYEQYF,TGTGCCATCAATCGGGAGGGCGGGCATTACGAGCAGTACTTC
NA,TRBV19,NA,TRBJ1-5,CASTRGQGPGQPQHF,TGTGCCAGTACCCGAGGGCAGGGGCCAGGACAGCCCCAGCATTTT
TRBD2,TRBV7-2,NA,TRBJ2-7,CASSIGLAGDYEQYF,TGTGCCAGCAGCATCGGACTAGCGGGGGACTACGAGCAGTACTTC
NA,TRBV5-1,NA,TRBJ1-1,CASSLAGGGAGAFF,TGCGCCAGCAGCTTGGCCGGTGGGGGAGCGGGGGCTTTCTTT
NA,TRBV20-1,NA,TRBJ1-1,CSALLNTEAFF,TGCAGTGCCCTGTTGAACACTGAAGCTTTCTTT
NA,TRBV5-1,NA,TRBJ2-7,CASRDSSAYEQYF,TGCGCCAGCAGGGACTCCTCCGCCTACGAGCAGTACTTC
TRBD1,TRBV19,NA,TRBJ1-5,CASSAAGGISSNQPQHF,TGTGCCAGTAGCGCGGCAGGGGGCATTTCAAGCAATCAGCCCCAGCATTTT
NA,TRBV19,NA,TRBJ1-1,CASERGFDQHEAFF,TGTGCCTCCGAGAGAGGATTTGACCAACATGAAGCTTTCTTT
TRBD1,TRBV5-4,NA,TRBJ2-3,CASSTGQGTDTQYF,TGTGCCAGCAGTACCGGACAGGGCACAGATACGCAGTATTTT
TRBD2,TRBV4-2,NA,TRBJ2-5,CASSQGLAGGQETQYF,TGTGCCAGCAGCCAAGGACTAGCGGGGGGGCAGGAGACCCAGTACTTC